Listed below are T cell receptor beta chains from one sample, sequenced in a study of precursors of human CD4 cytotoxic T cells. MiXCR, run by TCRdb on the reads, gives a single entry per CDR3 protein. The sample yields around 490 distinct CDR3 sequences, roughly a sixth seen once. The sequenced material came from memory CD4+ T cells from blood (PBMCs). The origin of the receptors is a human donor in good health. Both conserved end residues are part of each CDR3. Fields, in order: J gene, clone size, V gene, D gene, CDR3 DNA, CDR3 protein. The D gene is left open where the match is weak. A row's size may be missing; if present it is once, few, many or a size class.

j_call: TRBJ2-1; clone_size: large; v_call: TRBV5-1; d_call: NA; cdr3_nt: TGCGCCAGCAGCTCGTCAGGGTCCTACAATGAGCAGTTCTTC; cdr3_aa: CASSSSGSYNEQFF
j_call: TRBJ2-7; clone_size: hyperexpanded; v_call: TRBV20-1; d_call: TRBD1; cdr3_nt: TGCAGTGCTAGAGAAGGTGGACAGGGACCCTACGAGCAGTACTTC; cdr3_aa: CSAREGGQGPYEQYF
j_call: TRBJ2-3; clone_size: large; v_call: TRBV29-1; d_call: TRBD2; cdr3_nt: TGCAGCGTTGGTGTTAGCGGGAGTACAGATACGCAGTATTTT; cdr3_aa: CSVGVSGSTDTQYF
j_call: TRBJ1-1; clone_size: hyperexpanded; v_call: TRBV19; d_call: TRBD1; cdr3_nt: TGTGCCAGTAGTATCCGGGACAGCTTTAACACTGAAGCTTTCTTT; cdr3_aa: CASSIRDSFNTEAFF
j_call: TRBJ1-5; clone_size: large; v_call: TRBV20-1; d_call: NA; cdr3_nt: TGCAGTGCTAGAGCGGCGGGCCAGGGAGTGAGCAATCAGCCCCAGCATTTT; cdr3_aa: CSARAAGQGVSNQPQHF
j_call: TRBJ2-1; clone_size: few; v_call: TRBV20-1; d_call: TRBD2; cdr3_nt: TGCAGTGCTACCGGGACTAGCGGGGAAAACAATGAGCAGTTCTTC; cdr3_aa: CSATGTSGENNEQFF
j_call: TRBJ1-5; clone_size: few; v_call: TRBV5-1; d_call: NA; cdr3_nt: TGCGCCAGCAGCTTGGACATCTTCCCCAATCAGCCCCAGCATTTT; cdr3_aa: CASSLDIFPNQPQHF
j_call: TRBJ2-1; clone_size: NA; v_call: TRBV29-1; d_call: NA; cdr3_nt: TGCAGCTCTCGCGAAGATGAGCAGTTCTTC; cdr3_aa: CSSREDEQFF
j_call: TRBJ1-4; clone_size: NA; v_call: TRBV12-3/TRBV12-4; d_call: NA; cdr3_nt: TGTGCCAGCAGTTTGGAAAGGACCGATGAAAAACTGTTTTTT; cdr3_aa: CASSLERTDEKLFF
j_call: TRBJ2-5; clone_size: large; v_call: TRBV12-3/TRBV12-4; d_call: TRBD1; cdr3_nt: TGTGCCAGCAGTTTAACAGGGGGCCAAGAGACCCAGTACTTC; cdr3_aa: CASSLTGGQETQYF
j_call: TRBJ2-3; clone_size: large; v_call: TRBV6-5; d_call: NA; cdr3_nt: TGTGCCAGCAGCCAAGTTGATTCAGATACGCAGTATTTT; cdr3_aa: CASSQVDSDTQYF
j_call: TRBJ2-5; clone_size: large; v_call: TRBV28; d_call: NA; cdr3_nt: TGTGCCAGCAACCCCCAGGGCAGCCAAGAGACCCAGTACTTC; cdr3_aa: CASNPQGSQETQYF
j_call: TRBJ2-1; clone_size: NA; v_call: TRBV18; d_call: NA; cdr3_nt: TGTGCCAGCCGCTCTAGTTCGTACAATGAGCAGTTCTTC; cdr3_aa: CASRSSSYNEQFF
j_call: TRBJ2-5; clone_size: large; v_call: TRBV7-9; d_call: NA; cdr3_nt: TGTGCCAGCTTGACGTTCCCCAACGGAGAGACCCAGTACTTC; cdr3_aa: CASLTFPNGETQYF
j_call: TRBJ2-7; clone_size: NA; v_call: TRBV12-3/TRBV12-4; d_call: NA; cdr3_nt: TGTGCCAGCAGAATGAGACAGGCTCCCTACGAGCAGTACTTC; cdr3_aa: CASRMRQAPYEQYF
j_call: TRBJ2-7; clone_size: NA; v_call: TRBV29-1; d_call: NA; cdr3_nt: TGCAGCGTTCGGAGCGGAGCGATCTCCTACGAGCAGTACTTC; cdr3_aa: CSVRSGAISYEQYF
j_call: TRBJ2-5; clone_size: NA; v_call: TRBV2; d_call: NA; cdr3_nt: TGTGCCAGCAGTGAACAGGACGGGGAGACCCAGTACTTC; cdr3_aa: CASSEQDGETQYF
j_call: TRBJ1-4; clone_size: large; v_call: TRBV20-1; d_call: TRBD1; cdr3_nt: TGCAGTGCTAGAGACCGACTCAGGGGGCAGGAAAAACTGTTTTTT; cdr3_aa: CSARDRLRGQEKLFF
j_call: TRBJ2-6; clone_size: once; v_call: TRBV12-3/TRBV12-4; d_call: TRBD1; cdr3_nt: TGTGCCAGCAGTCTACAACCGGGACAGAGGGGCTCTGGGGCCAACGTCCTGACTTTC; cdr3_aa: CASSLQPGQRGSGANVLTF
j_call: TRBJ2-1; clone_size: NA; v_call: TRBV19; d_call: NA; cdr3_nt: TGTGCCAGTAGACTCCTGGGAGCGGAGTACAATGAGCAGTTCTTC; cdr3_aa: CASRLLGAEYNEQFF
j_call: TRBJ1-2; clone_size: few; v_call: TRBV5-1; d_call: NA; cdr3_nt: TGCGCCAGCAGCCTTGGGTCGGCTTCGACCCTTGTTAGTACCTTC; cdr3_aa: CASSLGSASTLVSTF
j_call: TRBJ2-2; clone_size: large; v_call: TRBV2; d_call: NA; cdr3_nt: TGTGCCAGCAGTCCTGAGGTGGCCGGGGAGCTGTTTTTT; cdr3_aa: CASSPEVAGELFF
j_call: TRBJ1-2; clone_size: NA; v_call: TRBV3-1; d_call: NA; cdr3_nt: TGTGCCAGCAGCACGAACTATGGCTACACCTTC; cdr3_aa: CASSTNYGYTF
j_call: TRBJ1-1; clone_size: few; v_call: TRBV3-1; d_call: TRBD1; cdr3_nt: TGTGCCAGCAATAACAGGGGGAGCACTGAAGCTTTCTTT; cdr3_aa: CASNNRGSTEAFF
j_call: TRBJ2-5; clone_size: large; v_call: TRBV5-1; d_call: TRBD1; cdr3_nt: TGCGCCAGCAGCTCCCGGACAGGGGAAGGGGAGACCCAGTACTTC; cdr3_aa: CASSSRTGEGETQYF
j_call: TRBJ2-5; clone_size: large; v_call: TRBV7-2; d_call: NA; cdr3_nt: TGTGCCAGCAGCTTATCGCGGGGACGGGAGACCCAGTACTTC; cdr3_aa: CASSLSRGRETQYF
j_call: TRBJ2-2; clone_size: large; v_call: TRBV3-1; d_call: NA; cdr3_nt: TGTGCCAGCAGCCAACTTGGATCGAACACCGGGGAGCTGTTTTTT; cdr3_aa: CASSQLGSNTGELFF
j_call: TRBJ2-5; clone_size: NA; v_call: TRBV7-9; d_call: TRBD2; cdr3_nt: TGTGCCAGCAGCTTAGGGACTAGCGGCCAAGAGACCCAGTACTTC; cdr3_aa: CASSLGTSGQETQYF
j_call: TRBJ1-6; clone_size: few; v_call: TRBV20-1; d_call: NA; cdr3_nt: TGCAGTGCTACTCGGGGGGCTCCGGAGGGCTATAATTCACCCCTCCACTTT; cdr3_aa: CSATRGAPEGYNSPLHF
j_call: TRBJ2-1; clone_size: large; v_call: TRBV10-3; d_call: NA; cdr3_nt: TGTGCCATCGGAGTCAGGGGCGATGAGCAGTTCTTC; cdr3_aa: CAIGVRGDEQFF
j_call: TRBJ1-5; clone_size: NA; v_call: TRBV12-3/TRBV12-4; d_call: NA; cdr3_nt: TGTGCCAGCAGTTCATCCCTAGGGACCCAGCCCCAGCATTTT; cdr3_aa: CASSSSLGTQPQHF
j_call: TRBJ2-7; clone_size: large; v_call: TRBV10-2; d_call: TRBD2; cdr3_nt: TGCGCCAGCAGTGAGCTGGTAGCGGGGGATTACGAGCAGTACTTC; cdr3_aa: CASSELVAGDYEQYF
j_call: TRBJ1-2; clone_size: few; v_call: TRBV7-2; d_call: TRBD1; cdr3_nt: TGTGCCAGCAGCTTATCGGGACAGGGCTATGGCTACACCTTC; cdr3_aa: CASSLSGQGYGYTF
j_call: TRBJ1-2; clone_size: NA; v_call: TRBV3-1; d_call: NA; cdr3_nt: TGTGCCAGCAGCCTAAACAGTCCCCATGCCTATGGCTACACCTTC; cdr3_aa: CASSLNSPHAYGYTF
j_call: TRBJ2-3; clone_size: large; v_call: TRBV4-1; d_call: NA; cdr3_nt: TGCGCCAGCAGAGGGCCGAGCGGGTGGGGCACAGATACGCAGTATTTT; cdr3_aa: CASRGPSGWGTDTQYF
j_call: TRBJ2-5; clone_size: large; v_call: TRBV14; d_call: TRBD1; cdr3_nt: TGTGCCAGCAGCCTGTACAGGGGAGAGACCCAGTACTTC; cdr3_aa: CASSLYRGETQYF
j_call: TRBJ2-5; clone_size: large; v_call: TRBV9; d_call: TRBD2; cdr3_nt: TGTGCCAGCAGCGGACTAGCGGGACCGGAGACCCAGTACTTC; cdr3_aa: CASSGLAGPETQYF
j_call: TRBJ2-3; clone_size: NA; v_call: TRBV18; d_call: NA; cdr3_nt: TGTGCCAGCTCACCAACCGGGAGAGGCACAGATACGCAGTATTTT; cdr3_aa: CASSPTGRGTDTQYF
j_call: TRBJ2-2; clone_size: large; v_call: TRBV11-3; d_call: TRBD1; cdr3_nt: TGTGCCAGCAGAAAGACAGGGGGAACCGGGGAGCTGTTTTTT; cdr3_aa: CASRKTGGTGELFF
j_call: TRBJ2-3; clone_size: large; v_call: TRBV6-5; d_call: TRBD2; cdr3_nt: TGTGCCAGCAGTTACTCCTCTAGCGGGAGGAGCACAGATACGCAGTATTTT; cdr3_aa: CASSYSSSGRSTDTQYF
j_call: TRBJ2-3; clone_size: few; v_call: TRBV7-2; d_call: TRBD2; cdr3_nt: TGTGCCAGCAGCTTAGACCGGGCTAGCGGTTCAGATACGCAGTATTTT; cdr3_aa: CASSLDRASGSDTQYF
j_call: TRBJ2-1; clone_size: large; v_call: TRBV11-1; d_call: NA; cdr3_nt: TGTGCCAGCAGCTCCCGCAGGGAAGATGAGCAGTTCTTC; cdr3_aa: CASSSRREDEQFF
j_call: TRBJ1-3; clone_size: NA; v_call: TRBV7-2; d_call: NA; cdr3_nt: TGTGCCAGCAGCCAAGGGTGGGAAACTGGAAACACCATATATTTT; cdr3_aa: CASSQGWETGNTIYF
j_call: TRBJ1-1; clone_size: NA; v_call: TRBV30; d_call: NA; cdr3_nt: TGTGCCTGGAGTGCCGAACTAGGGAACACTGAAGCTTTCTTT; cdr3_aa: CAWSAELGNTEAFF
j_call: TRBJ2-3; clone_size: hyperexpanded; v_call: TRBV20-1; d_call: NA; cdr3_nt: TGCAGTGCTAGGACAGCTAGCACAGATACGCAGTATTTT; cdr3_aa: CSARTASTDTQYF
j_call: TRBJ2-5; clone_size: large; v_call: TRBV12-3/TRBV12-4; d_call: NA; cdr3_nt: TGTGCCAGCAGTCCCCCATCAGAGACCCAGTACTTC; cdr3_aa: CASSPPSETQYF
j_call: TRBJ2-1; clone_size: NA; v_call: TRBV4-3; d_call: NA; cdr3_nt: TGCGCCAGCAGCCAAGATTACCAGCGGGTCTACTACAATGAGCAGTTCTTC; cdr3_aa: CASSQDYQRVYYNEQFF